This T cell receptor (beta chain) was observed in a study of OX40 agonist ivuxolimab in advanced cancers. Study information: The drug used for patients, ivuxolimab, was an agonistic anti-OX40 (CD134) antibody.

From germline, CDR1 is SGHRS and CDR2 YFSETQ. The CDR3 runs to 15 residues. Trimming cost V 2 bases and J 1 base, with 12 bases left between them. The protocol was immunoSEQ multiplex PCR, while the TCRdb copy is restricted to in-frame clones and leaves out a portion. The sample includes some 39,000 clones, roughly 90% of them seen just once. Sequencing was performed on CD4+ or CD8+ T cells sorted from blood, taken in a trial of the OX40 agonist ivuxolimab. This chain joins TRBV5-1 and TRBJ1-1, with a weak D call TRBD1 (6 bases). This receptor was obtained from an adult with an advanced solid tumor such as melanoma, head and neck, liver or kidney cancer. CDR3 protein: CASSLTGSGNTEAFF. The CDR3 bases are TGCGCCAGCAGCTTAACAGGGTCTGGGAACACTGAAGCTTTCTTT.